These T cell receptor beta chains were read from a single sample in a study of PD-L1 blockade in urothelial cancer. Sequencing used immunoSEQ multiplex PCR; TCRdb keeps in-frame clones, though not all of them. The sample holds 65,000 to 85,000 clones, under 95% seen once. The specimen comprised PBMCs, sampled around atezolizumab (anti-PD-L1) treatment. The receptors originated from an elderly woman with urothelial cancer. Each CDR3 is given with its conserved first and last residue. The D gene is left open where the match is weak. Size tells how often a clone was seen (once, few, many) or the class of an expanded clone, and some rows leave it out.

.,TRBJ1-1,TRBD1,TRBV18,TGTGCCAGCTCACTGACCCAGGGGGCGACCAGGAACACTGAAGCTTTCTTT,CASSLTQGATRNTEAFF
.,TRBJ2-7,.,TRBV18,TGTGCCAGCTCACCAGCAGGGAACTACGAGCAGTACTTC,CASSPAGNYEQYF
.,TRBJ1-1,.,TRBV5-8,TGTGCCAGCAGCTGGAGACAGTCTGAAGCTTTCTTT,CASSWRQSEAFF
.,TRBJ2-7,TRBD1,TRBV6-5,TGTGCCAGCAGTTACCTTGGACAGGGGGCCTACGAGCAGTACTTC,CASSYLGQGAYEQYF
few,TRBJ1-5,TRBD1,TRBV19,TGTGCCAGTAACGATTTCGGGACAGGGGGCCGTCAGCCCCAGCATTTT,CASNDFGTGGRQPQHF
.,TRBJ1-4,.,TRBV19,TGTGCCAGTAGTATAGTGCGTGAAAAACTGTTTTTT,CASSIVREKLFF
.,TRBJ1-1,.,TRBV2,TGTGCCAGCCGAGCCACCCCCCAGGTTGAAGCTTTCTTT,CASRATPQVEAFF
.,TRBJ1-1,TRBD1,TRBV30,TGTGCCTGGGGACAGGGGGCGCGGGGGGATACTGAAGCTTTCTTT,CAWGQGARGDTEAFF
.,TRBJ2-2,.,TRBV5-4,TGTGCCAGCAGCTTCCGAAAGGCCGGGTCCGACACCGGGGAGCTGTTTTTT,CASSFRKAGSDTGELFF
.,TRBJ2-5,TRBD1,TRBV19,TGTGCCAGTAGTAAGGGACAGGGGGTCATTGAGACCCAGTACTTC,CASSKGQGVIETQYF
.,TRBJ2-1,.,TRBV18,TGTGCCAGCTCACCACGCAGGGAAGGGAATGAGCAGTTCTTC,CASSPRREGNEQFF
.,TRBJ2-1,.,TRBV7-3,TGTGCCAGCAGCTTCCACGAACTTGGTGAGCAGTTCTTC,CASSFHELGEQFF
.,TRBJ2-7,TRBD2,TRBV7-9,TGTGCCAGCAGCACTGGGACTAGCGGAAAGGAGCAGTACTTC,CASSTGTSGKEQYF
.,TRBJ2-5,TRBD2,TRBV5-1,TGCGCCAGCAGCCCCGGACTAGCGGGAGTATTGGAGACCCAGTACTTC,CASSPGLAGVLETQYF
.,TRBJ2-1,.,TRBV2,TGTGCCAGCAGCATAGGACAGCGCTCCTACAATGAGCAGTTCTTC,CASSIGQRSYNEQFF
.,TRBJ2-2,TRBD1,TRBV27,TGTGCCACCCGATTTGGGACAGGGAACACCGGGGAGCTGTTTTTT,CATRFGTGNTGELFF
.,TRBJ1-1,.,TRBV7-2,TGTGCCAGCAGCTTACAGGGATTCTTCACTGAAGCTTTCTTT,CASSLQGFFTEAFF
once,TRBJ1-1,TRBD1,TRBV6-5,TGTGCCAGCCGCGAACAGGGGACGAACACTGAAGCTTTCTTT,CASREQGTNTEAFF
.,TRBJ2-5,.,TRBV27,TGTGCCAGCAGTGGACAGAACCAAGAGACCCAGTACTTC,CASSGQNQETQYF
.,TRBJ1-1,TRBD1,TRBV20-1,TGCAGTGCTCGCAGACAGGGTCTACCTTTCTTT,CSARRQGLPFF
.,TRBJ1-4,TRBD1,TRBV4-1,TGCGCCAGCAGCCAGGTACGCGGGACAGCCACCCCAAATGAAAAACTGTTTTTT,CASSQVRGTATPNEKLFF
.,TRBJ2-7,TRBD2,TRBV30,TGTGCCTGGAGTGTACGTGGGGGGACTAGCATAAACGAGCAGTACTTC,CAWSVRGGTSINEQYF
.,TRBJ1-1,TRBD1,TRBV28,TGTGCCAGCAGTTTGGGGTCAGGGGGCCGGGAGTACGCTTTCTTT,CASSLGSGGREYAFF
.,TRBJ2-3,.,TRBV28,TGTGCCAGCAGCCGAGGGGGGGGGCCGAGCACAGATACGCAGTATTTT,CASSRGGGPSTDTQYF
.,TRBJ2-1,.,TRBV19,TGTGCCAGTAGTATAGTGCGGGATTCCTACAATGAGCAGTTCTTC,CASSIVRDSYNEQFF
once,TRBJ2-3,TRBD2,TRBV6-5,TGTGCCAGCCGCTCCGGGACTAGCGGGAGGAATACGCAGTATTTT,CASRSGTSGRNTQYF
.,TRBJ2-2,TRBD2,TRBV10-3,TGTGCCATCAGTGATTCGCGGGAGGGGAACACCGGGGAGCTGTTTTTT,CAISDSREGNTGELFF
once,TRBJ1-2,.,TRBV28,TGTGCCAGCAGCCCCTCGGGAGGCAGGGACTATGGCTACACCTTC,CASSPSGGRDYGYTF
few,TRBJ1-5,.,TRBV9,TGTGCCAGCAGCGTAGCTGAGAATCAGCCCCAGCATTTT,CASSVAENQPQHF
.,TRBJ2-2,TRBD1,TRBV5-1,TGCGCCAGCAGCCCCAGGACAGGCGAGAACACCGGGGAGCTGTTTTTT,CASSPRTGENTGELFF
.,TRBJ2-7,.,TRBV6-5,TGTGCCAGCACCTCAGGCTACGAGCAGTACTTC,CASTSGYEQYF
.,TRBJ1-5,TRBD1,TRBV27,TGTGCCAGCAGTTCTCTCCCCGACAGGGGTAATCAGCCCCAGCATTTT,CASSSLPDRGNQPQHF
.,TRBJ2-7,TRBD2,TRBV5-1,TGCGCCAGCAGGGATTCTAGCGGATCCTACGAGCAGTACTTC,CASRDSSGSYEQYF
.,TRBJ1-1,TRBD1,TRBV19,TGTGCCAGTAGTGATCGGGACAGCAGTGTAACTGAAGCTTTCTTT,CASSDRDSSVTEAFF
.,TRBJ2-3,TRBD2,TRBV9,TGTGCCAGCAGGAGACTAGCGGATAACACAGATACGCAGTATTTT,CASRRLADNTDTQYF
.,TRBJ2-2,TRBD1,TRBV27,TGTGCCAGCAGTCCCCGGGACAGGGGGTGGGCGAACACCGGGGAGCTGTTTTTT,CASSPRDRGWANTGELFF
.,TRBJ2-1,.,TRBV9,TGTGCCAGCAGCGTAGACGGGAGAGATTACAATGAGCAGTTCTTC,CASSVDGRDYNEQFF
.,TRBJ1-5,TRBD1,TRBV7-9,TGTGCCAGCAGCTTTATAGGACAGGGCAATCAGCCCCAGCATTTT,CASSFIGQGNQPQHF
.,TRBJ1-5,TRBD1,TRBV5-1,TGCGCCAGCAGCACTACAGGGGGTGGCAATCAGCCCCAGCATTTT,CASSTTGGGNQPQHF
.,TRBJ1-5,TRBD1,TRBV7-6,TGTGCCAGCAGCTTAAGGGACAGGGGGGATCAGCCCCAGCATTTT,CASSLRDRGDQPQHF
.,TRBJ1-1,.,TRBV5-1,TGCGCCAGCAGCTTGGATGGGGGACAGAACACTGAAGCTTTCTTT,CASSLDGGQNTEAFF
.,TRBJ2-1,.,TRBV19,TGTGCCAGTAGTTATCCCGGGACTCAAGAGTTCTTC,CASSYPGTQEFF
.,TRBJ2-2,TRBD2,TRBV25-1,TGTGCCAGCAGTGAAACCGGGAGGGCGAACACCGGGGAGCTGTTTTTT,CASSETGRANTGELFF
.,TRBJ2-7,TRBD2,TRBV18,TGTGCCAGCTCACCACCGGGACTAGCGGACTACGAGCAGTACTTC,CASSPPGLADYEQYF
.,TRBJ2-7,TRBD2,TRBV19,TGTGCCAGTACGACTAGCGGTCTCTCCTACGAGCAGTACTTC,CASTTSGLSYEQYF
few,TRBJ2-7,.,TRBV4-2,TGTGCCAGCAGCCAAGATAGGACAAATTCCTACGAGCAGTACTTC,CASSQDRTNSYEQYF
.,TRBJ1-2,.,TRBV30,TGTGCCTGGGACAGGTCCATCTATGGCTACACCTTC,CAWDRSIYGYTF
.,TRBJ2-5,.,TRBV28,TGTGCCAGCAGTTTATTAGCAGGGCGAGAGACCCAGTACTTC,CASSLLAGRETQYF